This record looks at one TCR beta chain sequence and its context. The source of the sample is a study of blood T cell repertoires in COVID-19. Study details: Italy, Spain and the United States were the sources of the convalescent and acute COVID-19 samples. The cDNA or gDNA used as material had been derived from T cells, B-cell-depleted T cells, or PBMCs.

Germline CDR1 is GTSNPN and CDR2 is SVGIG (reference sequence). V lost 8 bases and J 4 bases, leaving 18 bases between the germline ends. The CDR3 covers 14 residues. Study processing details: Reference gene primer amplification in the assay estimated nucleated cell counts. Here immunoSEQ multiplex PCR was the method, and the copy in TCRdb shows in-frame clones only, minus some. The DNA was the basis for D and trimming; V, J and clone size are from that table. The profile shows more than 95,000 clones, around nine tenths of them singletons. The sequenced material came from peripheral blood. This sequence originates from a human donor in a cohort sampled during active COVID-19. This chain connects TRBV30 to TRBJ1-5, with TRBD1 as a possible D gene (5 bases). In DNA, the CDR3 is TGTGCCCACGGCAGGCCCGGGGGAAATCAGCCCCAGCATTTT. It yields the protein CAHGRPGGNQPQHF.